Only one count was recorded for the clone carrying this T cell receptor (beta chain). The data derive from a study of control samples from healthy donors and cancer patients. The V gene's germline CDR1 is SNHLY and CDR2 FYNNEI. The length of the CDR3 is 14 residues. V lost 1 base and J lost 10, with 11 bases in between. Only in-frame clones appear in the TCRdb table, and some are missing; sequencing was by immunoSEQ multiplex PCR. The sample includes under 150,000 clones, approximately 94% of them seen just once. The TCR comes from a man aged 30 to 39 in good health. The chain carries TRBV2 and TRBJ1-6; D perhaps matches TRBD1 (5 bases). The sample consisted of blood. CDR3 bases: TGTGCCAGCAGTGAAGTCGGGGGTAGATCACCCCTCCACTTT. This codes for CASSEVGGRSPLHF.